The 5 T cell receptor beta chains below come from one sample, sequenced in a study of response to subunit inactivated influenza vaccine. TCRdb re-called the RT-PCR reads with MiXCR, one entry per CDR3 protein. The profile shows a few hundred thousand distinct CDR3 sequences, 14% of them singletons. Sequencing was performed on PBMCs from blood, taken about 13 days after vaccination. The receptor source for this set is a man aged 45-60 years who received an inactivated influenza vaccine.

A remark on this clonotype: A read error may be the cause here, since a much bigger clone is one base away. The chain has TRBV4-3 and TRBJ2-7; D may be TRBD1 (5 bases). The CDR3 runs to 14 residues. V lost 3 bases and J 5 bases, leaving 14 bases between the germline ends. CDR1 LGHNA and CDR2 YSLEER come from the germline V gene. CDR3 nucleotide sequence: TGCGCCAGCAGCCACCTTACAGGTTCCGACGAGCAGTACTTC. Encoded protein: CASSHLTGSDEQYF.

This rearrangement joins TRBV12-3 or TRBV12-4 to TRBJ2-2; 8 bases map to TRBD2. CDR3 length: 14 residues. V dropped 7 bases and J dropped 2; count of bases not matched to a gene: 3. The CDR3 DNA reads TGTGCCAGCACGGGGGGGCTTAACACCGGGGAGCTGTTTTTT. Translating it yields CASTGGLNTGELFF.

This clonotype was seen ten or more times. CDR3: CASGIGTLQETQYF. The CDR3 region has the DNA TGTGCCAGCGGAATAGGGACTTTACAAGAGACCCAGTACTTC. The rearrangement uses TRBV12-3 or TRBV12-4 and TRBJ2-5, with D possibly being TRBD2 (6 bases). Deletions cut 8 bases from V and 2 bases from J, with 15 bases between. The CDR3 covers 14 residues.

The sample holds many counts of this clonotype. The V and J genes are TRBV6-1 and TRBJ2-3, with D possibly matching TRBD2 (5 bases). This CDR3 has 16 amino acids. The V gene's germline CDR1 is MNHNS and CDR2 SASEGT. Deletions cut 6 bases from V and 6 bases from J, with 22 bases between. For the CDR3, the DNA is TGTGCCAGCAGAATAGCAGCGGCCCCCGGCGCGGATACGCAGTATTTT. Its translation: CASRIAAAPGADTQYF.

The table lists this clonotype with a few counts. V is TRBV5-1 and J is TRBJ1-3; 8 bases agree with TRBD1. After removal of 4 bases from V and 2 bases from J, the junction contained 17 bases not matched to a gene. Germline V gene lookup returns CDR1 SGHRS and CDR2 YFSETQ. The CDR3 runs 19 residues. The CDR3 sequence: CASSEATGGAPAPGNTIYF. CDR3 sequence (DNA): TGCGCCAGCAGCGAAGCAACAGGGGGTGCACCTGCCCCTGGAAACACCATATATTTT. The full variable domain, completed using reference TRBV5-1 and TRBJ1-3, is KAGVTQTPRYLIKTRGQQVTLSCSPISGHRSVSWYQQTPGQGLQFLFEYFSETQRNKGNFPGRFSGRQFSNSRSEMNVSTLELGDSALYLCASSEATGGAPAPGNTIYFGEGSWLTVV.